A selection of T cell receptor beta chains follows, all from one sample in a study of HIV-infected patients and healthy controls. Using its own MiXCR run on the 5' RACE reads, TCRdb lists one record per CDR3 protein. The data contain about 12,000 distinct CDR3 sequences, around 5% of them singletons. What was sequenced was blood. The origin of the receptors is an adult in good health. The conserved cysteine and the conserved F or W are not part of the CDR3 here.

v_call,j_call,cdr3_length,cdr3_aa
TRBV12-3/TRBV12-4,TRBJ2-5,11,ASSQGPPAAQY
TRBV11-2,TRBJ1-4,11,ASSSGTVEKLF
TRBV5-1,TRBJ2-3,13,ASRILGQGADTQY
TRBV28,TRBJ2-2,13,ASRMTGGLTGELF
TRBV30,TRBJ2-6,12,AWSGGSGANVLT
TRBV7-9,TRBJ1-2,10,ASSFTDYGYT
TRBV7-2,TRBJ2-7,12,ASSLSHSSYEQY
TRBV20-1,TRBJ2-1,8,SAAGGEQF
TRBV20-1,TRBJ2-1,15,SARDSMTSILVHEQF
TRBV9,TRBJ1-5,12,ASSVDNSNQPQH
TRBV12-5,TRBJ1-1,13,ASGSRDSGKTEAF
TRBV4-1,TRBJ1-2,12,ASSHDRGSYGYT
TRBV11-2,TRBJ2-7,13,ASSLDMGTGYEQY
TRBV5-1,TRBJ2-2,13,ASSSGSANTGELF
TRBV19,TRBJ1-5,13,ASTQGVDGVQPQH
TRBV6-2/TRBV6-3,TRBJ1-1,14,ASSSRGSVTNTEAF
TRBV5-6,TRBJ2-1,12,ASSWWPEGNEQF